This TCR beta chain was identified during a study of metastatic and nonmetastatic thyroid tumors. TCRdb re-called clones from the PCR reads using MiXCR. Here the sample spans about 20,000 clones, approximately 24% being singletons. Germline V CDR1 and CDR2: SGHAT, FQNNGV. V lost 1 base to trimming and J lost 7 bases; unmatched junction nucleotides: 9. This CDR3 is 16 amino acids long. Treatment of any kind had been given to no patient before thyroid surgery. This clone has only one observation. J is TRBJ2-1 and V is TRBV11-2, with TRBD2 identical over 8 bases. Sequenced: tumor tissue. This TCR was recovered from a female donor with papillary thyroid cancer or a benign thyroid nodule (not recorded which). Some clones in this sample may be carry-over from other donors' samples. DNA for the CDR3: TGTGCCAGCAGCTTAGGTCGGGGCGGGAGGAGGAATGAGCAGTTCTTC. It encodes CASSLGRGGRRNEQFF.